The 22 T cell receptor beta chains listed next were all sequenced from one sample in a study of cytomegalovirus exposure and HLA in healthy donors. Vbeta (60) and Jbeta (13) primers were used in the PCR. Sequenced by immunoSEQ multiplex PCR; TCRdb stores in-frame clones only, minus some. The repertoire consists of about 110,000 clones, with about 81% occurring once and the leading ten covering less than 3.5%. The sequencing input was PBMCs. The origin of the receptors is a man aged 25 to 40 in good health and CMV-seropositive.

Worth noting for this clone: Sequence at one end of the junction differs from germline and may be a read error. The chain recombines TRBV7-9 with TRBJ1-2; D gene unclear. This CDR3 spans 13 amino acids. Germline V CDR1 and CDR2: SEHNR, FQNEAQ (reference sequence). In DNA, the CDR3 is TGTTCCAGCAGCTTAGTAGGGAGGTATGGCTACACCTTC. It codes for CSSSLVGRYGYTF.

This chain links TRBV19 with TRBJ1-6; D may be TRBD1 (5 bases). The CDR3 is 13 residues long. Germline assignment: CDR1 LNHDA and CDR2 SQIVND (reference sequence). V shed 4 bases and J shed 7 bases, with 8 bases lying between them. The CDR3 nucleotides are TGTGCCAGTAGTAGGGGCCGAAATTCACCCCTCCACTTT. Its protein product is CASSRGRNSPLHF.

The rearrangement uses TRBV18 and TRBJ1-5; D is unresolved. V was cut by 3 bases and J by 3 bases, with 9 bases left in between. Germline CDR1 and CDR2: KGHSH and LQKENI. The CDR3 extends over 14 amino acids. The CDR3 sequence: CASSPNTDNQPQHF. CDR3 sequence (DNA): TGTGCCAGCTCACCTAACACAGACAATCAGCCCCAGCATTTT.

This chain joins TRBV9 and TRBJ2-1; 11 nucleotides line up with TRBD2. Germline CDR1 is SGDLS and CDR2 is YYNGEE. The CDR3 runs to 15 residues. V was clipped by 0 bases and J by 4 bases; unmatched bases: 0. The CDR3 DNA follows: TGTGCCAGCAGCGTAGGGACTAGCGGGTACAATGAGCAGTTCTTC. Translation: CASSVGTSGYNEQFF.

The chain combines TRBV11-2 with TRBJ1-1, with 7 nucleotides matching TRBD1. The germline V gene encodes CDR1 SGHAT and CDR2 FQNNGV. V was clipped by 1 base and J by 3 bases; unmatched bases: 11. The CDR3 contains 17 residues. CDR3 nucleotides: TGTGCCAGCAGCTTAGCGGAACAGGGGATTATGCACACTGAAGCTTTCTTT. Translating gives CASSLAEQGIMHTEAFF. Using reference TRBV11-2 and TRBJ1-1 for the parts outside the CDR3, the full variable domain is EAGVAQSPRYKIIEKRQSVAFWCNPISGHATLYWYQQILGQGPKLLIQFQNNGVVDDSQLPKDRFSAERLKGVDSTLKIQPAKLEDSAVYLCASSLAEQGIMHTEAFFGQGTRLTVV.

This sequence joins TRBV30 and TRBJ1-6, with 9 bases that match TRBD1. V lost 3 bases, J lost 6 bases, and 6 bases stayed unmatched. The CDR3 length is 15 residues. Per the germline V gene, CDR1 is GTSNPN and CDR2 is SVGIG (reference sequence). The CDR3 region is CAWSSEGQGNSPLHF. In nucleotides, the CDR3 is TGTGCCTGGAGCTCAGAGGGACAGGGTAATTCACCCCTCCACTTT.

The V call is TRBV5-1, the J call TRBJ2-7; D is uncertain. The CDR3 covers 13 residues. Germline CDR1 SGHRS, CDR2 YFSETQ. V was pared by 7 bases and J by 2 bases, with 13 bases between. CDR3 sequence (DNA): TGCGCCAGCGGAACAGATCCCACCTACGAGCAGTACTTC. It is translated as CASGTDPTYEQYF.

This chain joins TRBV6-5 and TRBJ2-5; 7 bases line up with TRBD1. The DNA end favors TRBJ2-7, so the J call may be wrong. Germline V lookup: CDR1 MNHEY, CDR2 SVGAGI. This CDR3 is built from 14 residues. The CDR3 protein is CASGLSGDRDEQYF. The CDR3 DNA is TGTGCCAGCGGGCTCTCAGGGGACAGAGACGAGCAGTACTTC.

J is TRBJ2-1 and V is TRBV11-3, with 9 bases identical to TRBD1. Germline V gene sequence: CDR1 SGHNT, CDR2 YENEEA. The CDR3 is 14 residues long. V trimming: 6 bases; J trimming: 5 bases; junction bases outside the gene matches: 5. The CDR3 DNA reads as TGTGCCAGCAGGGGACAGGGCATAAACAATGAGCAGTTCTTC. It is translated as CASRGQGINNEQFF.

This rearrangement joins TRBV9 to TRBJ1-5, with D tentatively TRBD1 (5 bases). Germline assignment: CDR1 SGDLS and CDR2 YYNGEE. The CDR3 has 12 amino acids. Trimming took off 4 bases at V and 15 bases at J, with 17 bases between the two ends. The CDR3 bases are TGTGCCAGCAGCCCGCGGGACGGAGTTTTGCATTTT. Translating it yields CASSPRDGVLHF.

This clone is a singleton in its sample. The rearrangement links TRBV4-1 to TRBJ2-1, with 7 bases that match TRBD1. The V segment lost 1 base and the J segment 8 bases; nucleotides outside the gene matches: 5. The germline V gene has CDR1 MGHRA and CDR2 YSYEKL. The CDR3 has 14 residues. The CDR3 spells CASSQGAGGDEQFF. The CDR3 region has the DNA TGCGCCAGCAGCCAAGGTGCAGGGGGAGATGAGCAGTTCTTC.

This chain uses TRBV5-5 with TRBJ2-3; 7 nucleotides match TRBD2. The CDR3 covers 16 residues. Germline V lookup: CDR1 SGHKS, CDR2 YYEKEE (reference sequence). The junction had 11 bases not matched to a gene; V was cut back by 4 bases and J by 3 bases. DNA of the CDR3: TGTGCCAGCAGCCAAGATCTGGGGGGGGGTACAGATACGCAGTATTTT. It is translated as CASSQDLGGGTDTQYF.

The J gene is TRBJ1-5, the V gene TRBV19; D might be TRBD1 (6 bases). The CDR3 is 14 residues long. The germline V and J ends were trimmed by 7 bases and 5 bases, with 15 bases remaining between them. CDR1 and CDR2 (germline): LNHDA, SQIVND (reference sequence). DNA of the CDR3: TGTGCCAGTACTTTAGGGGGGGGCTATCAGCCCCAGCATTTT. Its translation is CASTLGGGYQPQHF.

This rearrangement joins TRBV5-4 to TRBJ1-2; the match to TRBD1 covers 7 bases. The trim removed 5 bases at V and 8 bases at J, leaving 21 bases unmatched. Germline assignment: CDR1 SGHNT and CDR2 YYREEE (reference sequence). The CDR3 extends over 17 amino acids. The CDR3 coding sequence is TGTGCCAGCAGTAAAGGGACAGAACCGTTGGAATTCGGAGGCTACACCTTC. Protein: CASSKGTEPLEFGGYTF. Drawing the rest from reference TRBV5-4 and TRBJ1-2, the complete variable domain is ETGVTQSPTHLIKTRGQQVTLRCSSQSGHNTVSWYQQALGQGPQFIFQYYREEENGRGNFPPRFSGLQFPNYSSELNVNALELDDSALYLCASSKGTEPLEFGGYTFGSGTRLTVV.

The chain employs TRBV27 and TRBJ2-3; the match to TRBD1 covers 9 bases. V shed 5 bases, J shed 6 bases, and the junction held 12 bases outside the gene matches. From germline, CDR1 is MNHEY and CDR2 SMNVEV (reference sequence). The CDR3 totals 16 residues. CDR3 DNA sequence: TGTGCCAGCAGTACCGGGACAGGGACGATTCAGGATACGCAGTATTTT. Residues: CASSTGTGTIQDTQYF.

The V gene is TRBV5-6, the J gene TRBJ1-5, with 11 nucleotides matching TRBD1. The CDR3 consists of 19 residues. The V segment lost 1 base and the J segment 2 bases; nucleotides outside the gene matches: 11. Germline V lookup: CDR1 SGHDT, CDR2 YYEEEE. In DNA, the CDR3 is TGTGCCAGCAGCTTGCGGGACAGGGGGTTTAGAGGTGGCAATCAGCCCCAGCATTTT. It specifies CASSLRDRGFRGGNQPQHF.

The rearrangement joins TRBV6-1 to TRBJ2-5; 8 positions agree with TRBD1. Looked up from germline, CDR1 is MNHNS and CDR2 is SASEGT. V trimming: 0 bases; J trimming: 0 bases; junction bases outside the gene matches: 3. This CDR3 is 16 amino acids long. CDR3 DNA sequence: TGTGCCAGCAGTGAAGCAGGACAGGGCCACCAAGAGACCCAGTACTTC. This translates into CASSEAGQGHQETQYF.

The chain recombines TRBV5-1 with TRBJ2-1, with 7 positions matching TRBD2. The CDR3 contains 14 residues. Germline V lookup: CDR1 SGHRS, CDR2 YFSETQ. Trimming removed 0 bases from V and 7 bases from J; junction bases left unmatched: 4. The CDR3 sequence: CASSLDGGGNEQFF. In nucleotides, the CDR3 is TGCGCCAGCAGCTTGGATGGGGGGGGGAATGAGCAGTTCTTC.

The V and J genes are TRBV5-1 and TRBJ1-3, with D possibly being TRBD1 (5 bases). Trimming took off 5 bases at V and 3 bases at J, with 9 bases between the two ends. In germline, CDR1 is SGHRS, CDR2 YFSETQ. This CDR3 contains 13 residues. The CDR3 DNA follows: TGCGCCAGCAGGCAGGGTGGTGGAAACACCATATATTTT. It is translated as CASRQGGGNTIYF.

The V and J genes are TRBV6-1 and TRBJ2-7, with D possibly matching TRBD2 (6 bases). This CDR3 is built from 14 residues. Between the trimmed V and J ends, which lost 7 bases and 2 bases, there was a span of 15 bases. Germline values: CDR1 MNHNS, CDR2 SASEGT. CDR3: CASTTGDQTYEQYF. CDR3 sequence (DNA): TGTGCCAGCACGACGGGGGACCAAACCTACGAGCAGTACTTC.

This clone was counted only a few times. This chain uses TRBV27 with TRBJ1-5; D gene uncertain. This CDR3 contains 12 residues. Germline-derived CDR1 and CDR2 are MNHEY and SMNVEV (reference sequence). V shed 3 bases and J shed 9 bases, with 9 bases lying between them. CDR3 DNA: TGTGCCAGCAGTTTCGTTGGCAGGCCCCAGCATTTT. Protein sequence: CASSFVGRPQHF.

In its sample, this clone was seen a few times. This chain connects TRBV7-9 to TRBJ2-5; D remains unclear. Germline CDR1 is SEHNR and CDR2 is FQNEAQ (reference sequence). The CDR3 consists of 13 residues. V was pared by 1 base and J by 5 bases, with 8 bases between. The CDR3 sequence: CASSLVVRETQYF. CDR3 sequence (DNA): TGTGCCAGCAGCTTAGTAGTCAGGGAGACCCAGTACTTC.